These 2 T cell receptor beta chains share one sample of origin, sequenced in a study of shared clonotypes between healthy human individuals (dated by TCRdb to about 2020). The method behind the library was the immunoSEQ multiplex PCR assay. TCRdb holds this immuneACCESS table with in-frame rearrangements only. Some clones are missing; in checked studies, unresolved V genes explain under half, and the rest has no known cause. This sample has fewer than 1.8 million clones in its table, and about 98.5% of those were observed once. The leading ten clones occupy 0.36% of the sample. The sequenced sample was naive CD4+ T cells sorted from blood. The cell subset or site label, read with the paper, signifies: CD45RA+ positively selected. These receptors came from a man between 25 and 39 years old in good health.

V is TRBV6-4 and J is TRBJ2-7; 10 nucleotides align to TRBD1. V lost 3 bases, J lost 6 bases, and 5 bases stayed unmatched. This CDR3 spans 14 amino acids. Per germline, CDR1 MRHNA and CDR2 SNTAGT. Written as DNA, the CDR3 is TGTGCCAGCAGTGAGACAGGGGGCCTCTCCGAGCAGTACTTC. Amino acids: CASSETGGLSEQYF.

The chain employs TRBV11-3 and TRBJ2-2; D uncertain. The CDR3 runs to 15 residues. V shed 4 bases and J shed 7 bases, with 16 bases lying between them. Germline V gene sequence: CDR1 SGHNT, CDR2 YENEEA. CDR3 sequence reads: CASSWSTPGSGELFF. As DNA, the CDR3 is TGTGCCAGCAGCTGGTCCACCCCAGGAAGCGGGGAGCTGTTTTTT.